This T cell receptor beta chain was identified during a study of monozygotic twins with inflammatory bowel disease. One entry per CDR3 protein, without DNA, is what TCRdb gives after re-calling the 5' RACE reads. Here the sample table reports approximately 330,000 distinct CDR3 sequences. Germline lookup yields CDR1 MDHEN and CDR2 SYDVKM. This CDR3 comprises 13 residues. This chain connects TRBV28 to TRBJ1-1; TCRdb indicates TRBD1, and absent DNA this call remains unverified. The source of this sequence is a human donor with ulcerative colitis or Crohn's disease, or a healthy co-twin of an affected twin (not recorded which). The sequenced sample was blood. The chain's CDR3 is CASVGTAATEAFF.